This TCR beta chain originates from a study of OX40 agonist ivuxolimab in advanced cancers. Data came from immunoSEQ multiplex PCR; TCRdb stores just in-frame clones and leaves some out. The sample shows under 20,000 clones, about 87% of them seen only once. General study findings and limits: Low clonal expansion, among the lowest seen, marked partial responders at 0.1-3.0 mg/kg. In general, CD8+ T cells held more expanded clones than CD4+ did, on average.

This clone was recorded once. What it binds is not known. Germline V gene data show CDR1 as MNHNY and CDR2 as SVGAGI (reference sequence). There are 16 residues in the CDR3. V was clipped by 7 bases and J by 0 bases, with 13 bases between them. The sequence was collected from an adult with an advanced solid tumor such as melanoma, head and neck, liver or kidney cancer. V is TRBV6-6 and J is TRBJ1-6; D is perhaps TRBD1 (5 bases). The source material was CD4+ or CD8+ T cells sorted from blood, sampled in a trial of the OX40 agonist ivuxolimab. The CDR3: CASTTTGPSYNSPLHF. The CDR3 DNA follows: TGTGCCAGCACCACCACGGGGCCCTCCTATAATTCACCCCTCCACTTT.